The 11 T cell receptor beta chains given below trace back to one sample, sequenced in a study of CD8+CD57+ T cells in acquired aplastic anemia. Genomic DNA, the template, was used for profiling of the TCR beta VDJ and CDR3. MiXCR, applied by TCRdb to the reads, yields one record per CDR3 protein. The sample has a few hundred thousand distinct CDR3 sequences, roughly 68% seen once. Material for sequencing was sorted CD4+, CD8+, or CD8+CD57+ T cells (not recorded which) from PBMCs. The receptor source for this set is a human donor in good health, serving as a control.

Of note for this clonotype: As the CDR3 is not closed by the conserved phenylalanine or tryptophan, this likely results from a read error. The chain uses TRBV19 and TRBJ1-1; TRBD1 might be the D (6 bases). This CDR3 is built from 16 residues. Trimming removed 7 bases at V and 1 base at J, with 19 bases between. Germline V gives CDR1 LNHDA, CDR2 SQIVND (reference sequence). The CDR3 bases are TGTGCCAGTAAATCCTCGGGGGGCGCAACGAACACTGAAGCTTTCCTT. Protein: CASKSSGGATNTEAFL.

Comments on this clonotype: The DNA is left out, because the CDR3 cannot be placed on it with certainty; the CDR3 is given as TCRdb lists it. V gene TRBV10-3 combines with J gene TRBJ1-1. Ends included, the CDR3 has 21 residues. The germline V gene encodes CDR1 ENHRY and CDR2 SYGVKD. Here the CDR3 reads CASSEQYVNSPLHFGNAEAFF.

Here the CDR3 reads CATSRGRGIVNEQYF. CDR3 nucleotide sequence: TGTGCCACCAGCAGGGGCAGGGGGATTGTTAACGAGCAGTACTTC. The chain is built from TRBV15 and TRBJ2-7, with TRBD1 identical over 7 bases. This CDR3 has 15 residues. CDR1 and CDR2 (germline): LNHNV, YYDKDF (reference sequence). With 3 bases clipped from V and 5 bases from J, the junction kept 10 bases outside the gene matches.

V gene TRBV15 combines with J gene TRBJ1-5, with TRBD1 as a possible D gene (6 bases). Germline CDR1 and CDR2: LNHNV and YYDKDF (reference sequence). The CDR3 length is 16 residues. V dropped 2 bases and J dropped 2 bases, with 13 bases sitting between them. CDR3 bases: TGTGCCACCAGCAGATTTGACAGGATCCGCAATCAGCCCCAGCATTTT. It specifies CATSRFDRIRNQPQHF.

Remarks on this clonotype: One junction end disagrees with the germline gene, perhaps due to a read error. The chain employs TRBV7-2 and TRBJ1-3; D gene uncertain. This CDR3 region has 14 residues. Germline assignment: CDR1 SGHTA and CDR2 FQGNSA. CDR3 sequence: CASSLASRSYNEQF. The CDR3 DNA reads as TGTGCCAGCAGCTTAGCTTCCAGGAGCTACAATGAGCAGTTT.

The V and J genes are TRBV15 and TRBJ1-6; maybe TRBD1 (5 bases). The V end was cut by 3 bases, the J end by 0 bases, with 12 bases between. CDR3 length equals 17 residues. Germline V CDR1 and CDR2: LNHNV, YYDKDF (reference sequence). CDR3 loop: CATSRRDGVSYNSPLHF. The CDR3 nucleotides are TGTGCCACCAGCAGGAGGGACGGAGTCTCCTATAATTCACCCCTCCACTTT.

This clonotype was seen ten or more times. The rearrangement joins TRBV6-6 to TRBJ2-1, with TRBD1 matching over 10 bases. V lost 11 bases to trimming and J lost 4 bases; unmatched junction nucleotides: 5. Germline V CDR1 and CDR2: MNHNY, SVGAGI (reference sequence). The CDR3 is 13 amino acids. The CDR3 nucleotides read TGTGCCGCCGGGACAGGGGTTTACAATGAGCAGTTCTTC. It translates to CAAGTGVYNEQFF.

The rearrangement joins TRBV20-1 to TRBJ2-7, with TRBD2 matching over 11 bases. The V and J ends lost 3 bases and 3 bases, in that order; junction bases with no gene match: 4. The V gene's germline CDR1 is DFQATT and CDR2 SNEGSKA (reference sequence). The CDR3 runs to 14 residues. The CDR3 DNA reads as TGCAGTGCTAGGGAGGGACTAGCGGTCTACGAGCAGTACTTC. Translated: CSAREGLAVYEQYF.

This clonotype was recorded many times. The chain links TRBV4-3 to TRBJ2-2; 7 nucleotides match TRBD1. This CDR3 is built from 16 residues. Germline assignment: CDR1 LGHNA and CDR2 YSLEER. The V and J ends lost 5 bases and 6 bases, in that order; junction bases with no gene match: 12. This CDR3 reads CASSARDSYTSGELFF. The CDR3 DNA reads TGCGCCAGCAGCGCACGGGACAGCTATACTTCCGGGGAGCTGTTTTTT.

As regards this clonotype: A read error is likely, as this CDR3 ends without the conserved phenylalanine or tryptophan. The DNA is omitted, as the CDR3 cannot be located on it reliably, and the CDR3 follows TCRdb's listing. The chain employs TRBV20-1 and TRBJ2-5; the table's TRBD2 call for D was not verified on the DNA. Germline CDR1 DFQATT, CDR2 SNEGSKA (reference sequence). 15 amino acids form the CDR3, both terminal residues included. CDR3 region: CSATQLGGDQETLYL.

The chain carries TRBV30 and TRBJ2-3; 10 nucleotides align to TRBD2. Germline lookup yields CDR1 GTSNPN and CDR2 SVGIG (reference sequence). J lost 4 bases, V lost 2 bases, and 6 bases had no gene match. The CDR3 has 15 residues. CDR3 region: CAWSSQRGGPDTQYF. CDR3 nucleotide sequence: TGTGCCTGGAGTTCACAGCGGGGGGGCCCAGATACGCAGTATTTT.